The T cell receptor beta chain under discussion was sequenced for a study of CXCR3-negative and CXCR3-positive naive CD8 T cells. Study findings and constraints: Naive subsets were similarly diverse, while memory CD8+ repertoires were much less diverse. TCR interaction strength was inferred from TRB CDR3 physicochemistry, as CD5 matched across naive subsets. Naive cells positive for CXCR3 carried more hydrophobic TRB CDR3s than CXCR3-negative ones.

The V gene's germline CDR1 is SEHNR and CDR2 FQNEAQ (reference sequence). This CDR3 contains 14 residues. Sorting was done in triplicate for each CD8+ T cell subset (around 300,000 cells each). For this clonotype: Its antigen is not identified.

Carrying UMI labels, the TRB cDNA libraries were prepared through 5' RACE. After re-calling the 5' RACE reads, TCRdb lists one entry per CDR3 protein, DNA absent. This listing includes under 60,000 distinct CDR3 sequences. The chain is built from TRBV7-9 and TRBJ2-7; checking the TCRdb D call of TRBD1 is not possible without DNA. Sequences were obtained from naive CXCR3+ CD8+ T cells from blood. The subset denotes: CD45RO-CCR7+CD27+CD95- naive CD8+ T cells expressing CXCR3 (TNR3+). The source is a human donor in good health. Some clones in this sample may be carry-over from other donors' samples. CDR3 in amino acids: CASSIPTGGYEQYF.